This T cell receptor beta chain was sequenced during a study of blood T cell repertoires in COVID-19 (dated by TCRdb to about 2020). With respect to the entire study: Samples from collaborators originated in the United States, Italy and Spain and spanned both the acute and convalescent phases of COVID-19. The prospective study material was composed of cDNA or gDNA derived from T cells, B-cell-depleted T cells, or PBMCs. A freely available public database, intended as a resource for researchers studying the immune response to SARS-CoV-2, is where the repertoires were released. Subjects who had been exposed to COVID-19, were actively infected with it, or had recovered from it provided the deeply sampled blood TCRbeta repertoires that made up the dataset. Nearly every sample came with metadata listing a de-identified subject ID, COVID-19 status, age in years and sex. Samples came from the ongoing ImmuneRACE study (first 160 participants) plus 1,254 subjects from 6 global collaborators. Where available, HLA class I and class II types were taken from metadata supplied by the sample provider and were not determined by assay-based typing.

The immunoSEQ Assay, a bias-controlled multiplex PCR, was used to amplify TCRbeta CDR3 regions from genomic DNA. The paper's processing steps were these. Nucleated cell counts per sample were estimated from amplification of reference gene primers within the assay. Sequence reads were collapsed and filtered to measure the absolute abundance of every unique TCRbeta CDR3 rearrangement. Productive Simpson clonality was computed per sample as the square root of Simpson's diversity index over productive rearrangements. This immuneACCESS table, as held by TCRdb, lists in-frame sequences with V and J called but not all clones. Of the missing ones, under half trace to an unresolved V gene in checked studies; the others have no known cause. V, J and clone size derive from that table, while D and trimming were established from the DNA sequence. Present in this sample are under 200,000 clones, 88% of which were seen just once. Roughly 2% of the sample is taken by the ten largest.

What the study reported, not specific to this receptor: Clinical and demographic metadata were provided uncurated, with the amount varying by source and participant.

The germline V gene specifies SGHTA as CDR1 and FQGNSA as CDR2. V loses 1 base of germline sequence and J loses 0 bases, and the interval between the two ends is 10 bases. The CDR3 starts with the cysteine, ends with the phenylalanine, and has 16 residues. Only the CDR3 DNA stays, 48 bases, in frame from base 1. A word on this clone: Its binding antigen is unknown. Base qualities are not provided; no much larger clone lies one nucleotide away.

Another Seattle source contributed samples from volunteer blood donors who had recovered from COVID-19. Collaborating institutions collected whole blood in K2EDTA tubes following their own protocols. For TCRbeta analysis, collaborator samples were shipped as frozen whole blood, as isolated PBMCs, or as DNA extracted from either sample type. This clonotype was obtained from a man aged 50 or older who had recovered from COVID-19. The chain links TRBV7-2 with TRBJ1-5, with a tentative D gene TRBD1 over 6 matching bases. The sequencing sample was made of peripheral blood. For the CDR3, the sequence is CASSLEGEYSNQPQHF. The DNA sequence is as follows: TGTGCCAGCAGCTTAGAGGGGGAATATAGCAATCAGCCCCAGCATTTT. Extended through the reference TRBV7-2 and TRBJ1-5 proteins, this CDR3 yields the full variable domain: GAGVSQSPSNKVTEKGKDVELRCDPISGHTALYWYRQSLGQGLEFLIYFQGNSAPDKSGLPSDRFSAERTGGSVSTLTIQRTQQEDSAVYLCASSLEGEYSNQPQHFGDGTRLSIL.